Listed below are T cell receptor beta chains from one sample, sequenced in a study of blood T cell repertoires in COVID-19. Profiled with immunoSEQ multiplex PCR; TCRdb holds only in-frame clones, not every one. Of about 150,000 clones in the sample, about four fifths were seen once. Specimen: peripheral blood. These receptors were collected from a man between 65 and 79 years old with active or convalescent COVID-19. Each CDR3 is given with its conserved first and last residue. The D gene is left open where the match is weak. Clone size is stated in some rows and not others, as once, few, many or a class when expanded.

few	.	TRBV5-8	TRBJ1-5	CASTPVVNSNQPQHF	TGTGCCAGCACCCCGGTCGTGAATAGCAATCAGCCCCAGCATTTT
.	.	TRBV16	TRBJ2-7	CASSHRGADSYEQYF	TGTGCCAGCAGCCACCGGGGAGCCGACTCCTACGAGCAGTACTTC
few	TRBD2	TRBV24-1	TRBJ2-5	CATSDYSGLAEPLQETQYF	TGTGCCACCAGTGATTACTCTGGACTAGCGGAACCCCTCCAAGAGACCCAGTACTTC
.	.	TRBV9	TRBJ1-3	CASSALTGNSGNTIYF	TGTGCCAGCAGCGCTCTGACGGGGAATTCTGGAAACACCATATATTTT
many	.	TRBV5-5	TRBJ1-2	CASSLGLGEAAFYGYTF	TGTGCCAGCAGCTTGGGGTTAGGGGAAGCAGCCTTCTATGGCTACACCTTC
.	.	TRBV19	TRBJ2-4	CASSRQLAKNIQYF	TGTGCCAGTAGTCGACAGTTAGCCAAAAACATTCAGTACTTC
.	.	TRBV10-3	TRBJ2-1	CAISERESSYNEQFF	TGTGCCATCAGTGAGCGGGAGAGCTCCTACAATGAGCAGTTCTTC
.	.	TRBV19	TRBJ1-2	CASSIAQGRLSYGYTF	TGTGCCAGTAGTATAGCACAGGGACGACTTTCCTATGGCTACACCTTC
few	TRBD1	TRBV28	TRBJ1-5	CASSLGGQKNQPQHF	TGTGCCAGCAGTTTAGGGGGACAGAAAAATCAGCCCCAGCATTTT
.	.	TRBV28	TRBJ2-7	CASKPAAVSSYEQYF	TGTGCCAGCAAACCCGCGGCGGTAAGCTCCTACGAGCAGTACTTC
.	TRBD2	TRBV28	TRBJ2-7	CASSRTSGKGERIYEQYF	TGTGCCAGCAGTAGAACTAGCGGGAAAGGAGAAAGAATCTACGAGCAGTACTTC
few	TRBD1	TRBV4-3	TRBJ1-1	CASSRSGQGSWAFF	TGCGCCAGCAGCCGATCGGGACAGGGAAGCTGGGCTTTCTTT
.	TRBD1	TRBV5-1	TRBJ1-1	CASSWTGKGFVNF	TGCGCCAGCAGCTGGACAGGGAAGGGTTTCGTGAACTTT
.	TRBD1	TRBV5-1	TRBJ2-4	CASSPGQGSPLAKNIQYF	TGCGCCAGCAGCCCGGGACAGGGCTCCCCCCTGGCCAAAAACATTCAGTACTTC
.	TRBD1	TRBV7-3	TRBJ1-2	CASSPGGSYGYTF	TGTGCCAGCAGCCCAGGGGGGTCCTATGGCTACACCTTC
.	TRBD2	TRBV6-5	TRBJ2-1	CASSRTSGRYNEQFF	TGTGCCAGCAGCCGGACTAGCGGGAGATACAATGAGCAGTTCTTC
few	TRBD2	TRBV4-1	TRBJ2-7	CASSPLMGKLAGQYEQYF	TGCGCCAGCAGCCCCCTCATGGGAAAACTAGCGGGGCAGTACGAGCAGTACTTC
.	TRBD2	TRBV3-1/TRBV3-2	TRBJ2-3	CASSQERLAGGGTDTQYF	TGTGCCAGCAGCCAAGAAAGACTAGCGGGAGGGGGCACAGATACGCAGTATTTT
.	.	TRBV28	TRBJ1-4	CASSPTAWGENEKLFF	TGTGCCAGCAGTCCTACCGCCTGGGGGGAGAATGAAAAACTGTTTTTT
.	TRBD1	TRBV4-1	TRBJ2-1	CASSPLWTGFYNEQFF	TGCGCCAGCAGCCCCCTGTGGACAGGGTTTTACAATGAGCAGTTCTTC
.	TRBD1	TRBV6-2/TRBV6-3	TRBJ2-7	CASSVGGLTYEQYF	TGTGCCAGCAGCGTAGGGGGCTTGACCTACGAGCAGTACTTC
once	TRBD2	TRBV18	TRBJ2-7	CASSPGLAGYEQYF	TGTGCCAGCTCACCGGGACTAGCCGGCTACGAGCAGTACTTC
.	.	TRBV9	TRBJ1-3	CASSGQVRGNTIYF	TGTGCCAGCAGCGGACAGGTACGCGGAAACACCATATATTTT
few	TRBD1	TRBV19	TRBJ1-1	CASRFAGTGDTEAFF	TGTGCCAGTAGATTTGCCGGGACAGGGGACACTGAAGCTTTCTTT
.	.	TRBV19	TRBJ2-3	CASSILSSTDTQYF	TGTGCCAGTAGTATCCTCTCTAGCACAGATACGCAGTATTTT
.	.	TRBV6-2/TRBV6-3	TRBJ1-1	CASSLGLPRAEAFF	TGTGCCAGCAGTTTAGGACTGCCGCGCGCTGAAGCTTTCTTT
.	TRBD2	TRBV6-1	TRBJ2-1	CASSERQRESDWFF	TGTGCCAGCAGTGAAAGACAGCGGGAGTCCGATTGGTTCTTC
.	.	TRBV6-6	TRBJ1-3	CASSRGGPGNTIYF	TGTGCCAGCAGTCGCGGGGGACCTGGAAACACCATATATTTT
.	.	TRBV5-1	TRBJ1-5	CASSTLGGNQPQHF	TGCGCCAGCAGCACCCTCGGGGGAAATCAGCCCCAGCATTTT
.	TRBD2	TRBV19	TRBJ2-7	CASSMASGRYEQYF	TGTGCCAGTAGTATGGCTAGCGGGAGGTACGAGCAGTACTTC
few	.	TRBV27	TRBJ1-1	CASSFGGDTEAFF	TGTGCCAGCAGTTTCGGGGGTGACACTGAAGCTTTCTTT
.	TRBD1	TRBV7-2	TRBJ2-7	CASSLVGQGGGEQYF	TGTGCCAGCAGCTTAGTAGGACAGGGAGGAGGCGAGCAGTACTTC
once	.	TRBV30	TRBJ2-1	CAWSASGVSARQFF	TGTGCCTGGAGTGCCTCGGGAGTTTCTGCGAGGCAGTTCTTC
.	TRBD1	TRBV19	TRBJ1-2	CASSTGQGFGGYTF	TGTGCCAGTAGTACGGGACAGGGGTTCGGTGGCTACACCTTC
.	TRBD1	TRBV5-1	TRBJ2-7	CASSLGGQGWNEQYF	TGCGCCAGCAGCCTGGGAGGACAGGGGTGGAACGAGCAGTACTTC
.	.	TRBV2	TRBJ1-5	CASRGDYSNQPQHF	TGTGCCAGCAGAGGGGATTATAGCAATCAGCCCCAGCATTTT
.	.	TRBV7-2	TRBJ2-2	CASSLQGRNTGELFF	TGTGCCAGCAGCTTACAGGGTAGGAACACCGGGGAGCTGTTTTTT
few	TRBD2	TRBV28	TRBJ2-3	CASSSGGLAVSSTDTQYF	TGTGCCAGCAGTTCCGGGGGACTAGCAGTCTCCAGCACAGATACGCAGTATTTT
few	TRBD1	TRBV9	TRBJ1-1	CASSGQGALNTEAFF	TGTGCCAGCAGCGGACAGGGGGCCCTGAACACTGAAGCTTTCTTT
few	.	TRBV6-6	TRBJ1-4	CASSSTGAANEKLFF	TGTGCCAGCAGTTCGACAGGCGCGGCTAATGAAAAACTGTTTTTT
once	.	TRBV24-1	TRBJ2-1	CATSETRQGGNEQFF	TGTGCCACCAGTGAGACTCGACAGGGAGGCAATGAGCAGTTCTTC
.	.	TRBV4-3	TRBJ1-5	CASSQDLGGPSPQHF	TGCGCCAGCAGCCAAGATCTGGGGGGGCCATCGCCCCAGCATTTT